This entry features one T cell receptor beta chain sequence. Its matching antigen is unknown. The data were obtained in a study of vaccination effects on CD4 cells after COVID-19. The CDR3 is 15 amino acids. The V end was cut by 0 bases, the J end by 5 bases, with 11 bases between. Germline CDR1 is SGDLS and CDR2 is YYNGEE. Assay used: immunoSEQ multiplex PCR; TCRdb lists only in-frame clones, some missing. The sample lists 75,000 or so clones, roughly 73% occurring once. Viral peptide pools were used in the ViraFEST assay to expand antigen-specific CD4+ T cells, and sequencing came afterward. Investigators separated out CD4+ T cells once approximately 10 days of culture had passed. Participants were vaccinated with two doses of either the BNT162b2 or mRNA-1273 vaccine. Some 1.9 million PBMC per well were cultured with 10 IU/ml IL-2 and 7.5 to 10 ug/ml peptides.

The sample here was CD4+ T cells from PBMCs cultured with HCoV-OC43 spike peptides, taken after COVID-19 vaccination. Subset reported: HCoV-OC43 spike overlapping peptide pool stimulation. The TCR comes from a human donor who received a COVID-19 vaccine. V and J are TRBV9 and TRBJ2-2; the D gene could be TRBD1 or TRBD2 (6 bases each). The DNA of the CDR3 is TGTGCCAGCAGCGTAGTTCCGGGGGCGACCGGGGAGCTGTTTTTT. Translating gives CASSVVPGATGELFF.